This entry lists 30 T cell receptor beta chains sequenced from one sample in a study of cytomegalovirus exposure and HLA in healthy donors. Clones were read by immunoSEQ multiplex PCR, and TCRdb kept only the in-frame ones, dropping some. This sample has roughly 71,000 clones, with around 94% found just once. Sample: PBMCs. Receptor source: a woman between 18 and 30 years old in good health and CMV-seronegative.

The gene calls are TRBV19 and TRBJ2-1; 9 bases are shared with TRBD1. The germline V gene encodes CDR1 LNHDA and CDR2 SQIVND (reference sequence). This CDR3 spans 15 amino acids. V was clipped by 3 bases and J by 2 bases; unmatched bases: 2. The chain's CDR3 is CASSIGQGPYNEQFF. CDR3 DNA sequence: TGTGCCAGTAGTATCGGACAGGGGCCCTACAATGAGCAGTTCTTC.

The rearrangement uses TRBV4-1 and TRBJ2-7, with D possibly TRBD1 on 5 matching bases. There are 15 residues in the CDR3. Germline V gene data show CDR1 as MGHRA and CDR2 as YSYEKL. Trimming shortened V by 2 bases and J by 3 bases, and 14 bases separated the two germline ends. CDR3: CASSQTSRQNYEQYF. CDR3 nucleotides: TGCGCCAGCAGCCAAACTTCGCGACAGAACTACGAGCAGTACTTC.

This sequence joins TRBV7-3 and TRBJ2-5; 11 bases align to TRBD1. The V gene's germline CDR1 is SGHTA and CDR2 FQGTGA. This CDR3 has 15 amino acids. With V trimmed by 3 bases and J by 4 bases, 4 bases remained unmatched. CDR3 region: CASSLGQGVAETQYF. In DNA, the CDR3 is TGTGCCAGCAGCTTGGGACAGGGGGTGGCAGAGACCCAGTACTTC.

V usage is TRBV29-1 and J usage is TRBJ1-1, with a tentative D call TRBD1 (6 bases). Trimming cost V 5 bases and J 4 bases, with 11 bases left between them. Per germline, CDR1 SQVTM and CDR2 ANQGSEA. The CDR3 has 12 residues. The CDR3: CSVYGQITEAFF. CDR3 in DNA: TGCAGCGTTTACGGACAGATCACTGAAGCTTTCTTT.

The CDR3 nucleotides are TGTGCCAGCAGCGTAGCGAATAGTCCGGGTCGCGAGCAGTACTTC. As protein: CASSVANSPGREQYF. The chain employs TRBV9 and TRBJ2-7; D is ambiguous. Trimming stripped 0 bases from V and 6 bases from J, with 16 bases between. Germline lookup yields CDR1 SGDLS and CDR2 YYNGEE. The CDR3 has 15 amino acids.

Only one count was recorded for this clone. The chain uses TRBV5-1 and TRBJ1-4, with a weak D call TRBD1 (5 bases). Trimming took 2 bases from V and 1 from J, leaving 9 bases between them. The germline V gene encodes CDR1 SGHRS and CDR2 YFSETQ. CDR3 size: 15 residues. The CDR3 sequence: CASSFGHVTNEKLFF. CDR3 coding DNA: TGCGCCAGCAGCTTTGGACATGTAACTAATGAAAAACTGTTTTTT.

This clone appeared once. The chain uses TRBV6-1 and TRBJ2-1; maybe TRBD2 (6 bases). This CDR3 contains 15 residues. V gave up 2 bases and J gave up 10 bases, with 18 bases separating them. Germline V gene lookup returns CDR1 MNHNS and CDR2 SASEGT. The CDR3 loop is CASSEILRRAGEQFF. DNA of the CDR3: TGTGCCAGCAGTGAAATTTTGAGGCGGGCGGGGGAGCAGTTCTTC.

This clone was seen a few times. This chain joins TRBV6-6 and TRBJ2-1; D uncertain. The CDR3 has 13 amino acids. Germline-derived CDR1 and CDR2 are MNHNY and SVGAGI (reference sequence). V was trimmed by 0 bases and J by 8 bases, leaving 8 bases between them. CDR3 in DNA: TGTGCCAGCAGTTACTCCGGTACGGATGAGCAGTTCTTC. This sequence encodes CASSYSGTDEQFF.

This chain joins TRBV5-4 and TRBJ1-2; unclear D gene. The length of the CDR3 is 11 residues. V lost 0 bases to trimming and J lost 14 bases, with 11 bases between them. Germline assignment: CDR1 SGHNT and CDR2 YYREEE (reference sequence). The CDR3 bases are TGTGCCAGCAGCTTGGGCGGCCCTGGGACCTTC. Translated, it gives CASSLGGPGTF.

This clone has just one count. This chain joins TRBV5-6 and TRBJ1-2, with 7 nucleotides matching TRBD1. This CDR3 spans 14 amino acids. The V and J ends lost 2 bases and 4 bases, in that order; junction bases with no gene match: 5. The V gene's germline CDR1 is SGHDT and CDR2 YYEEEE. CDR3 sequence: CASSFRQGLYGYTF. The DNA for the CDR3 is TGTGCCAGCAGCTTTAGACAGGGCCTCTATGGCTACACCTTC.

The rearrangement joins TRBV19 to TRBJ2-2, with 10 bases that match TRBD2. The CDR3 is 17 residues long. Trimming removed 6 bases from V and 1 base from J; junction bases left unmatched: 8. Germline V CDR1 and CDR2: LNHDA, SQIVND (reference sequence). DNA for the CDR3: TGTGCCAGTAGCACCCTAGCGGGGGCCTTGAACACCGGGGAGCTGTTTTTT. Protein: CASSTLAGALNTGELFF.

This clone was seen more than once but under ten times. The gene calls are TRBV6-5 and TRBJ2-7, with D tentatively TRBD1 (6 bases). Germline V gene sequence: CDR1 MNHEY, CDR2 SVGAGI. CDR3 length equals 15 residues. V shed 4 bases and J shed 3 bases, with 16 bases lying between them. The CDR3, as DNA: TGTGCCAGCAGTTGGACAGCCCTAGGTTACTACGAGCAGTACTTC. It codes for CASSWTALGYYEQYF.

The rearrangement uses TRBV9 and TRBJ1-4, with unresolved D. This CDR3 region has 14 residues. V was pared by 0 bases and J by 3 bases, with 6 bases between. CDR1 and CDR2 from the germline V gene are SGDLS and YYNGEE. The CDR3 sequence is CASSVDISNEKLFF. The CDR3 DNA reads TGTGCCAGCAGCGTAGACATATCTAATGAAAAACTGTTTTTT. Using reference TRBV9 and TRBJ1-4 for the parts outside the CDR3, the full variable domain is DSGVTQTPKHLITATGQRVTLRCSPRSGDLSVYWYQQSLDQGLQFLIQYYNGEERAKGNILERFSAQQFPDLHSELNLSSLELGDSALYFCASSVDISNEKLFFGSGTQLSVL.

J is TRBJ2-4 and V is TRBV19, with 8 bases aligning to TRBD1. CDR3 length: 13 amino acids. The junction had 3 bases not matched to a gene; V was cut back by 7 bases and J by 4 bases. Germline V CDR1 and CDR2: LNHDA, SQIVND (reference sequence). The CDR3 spells CASTGDRKNIQYF. In nucleotides, the CDR3 is TGTGCCAGTACTGGGGACAGGAAAAACATTCAGTACTTC.

The chain combines TRBV6-1 with TRBJ1-5, with a possible D match to TRBD1 (6 bases). The CDR3 length is 15 residues. Germline V gene sequence: CDR1 MNHNS, CDR2 SASEGT. The V end lost 4 bases, the J end lost 7 bases, and 17 bases lay between the germline ends. DNA for the CDR3: TGTGCCAGCAGTGCCGGGTGGGGGCAAGGGCAGCCCCAGCATTTT. Protein product: CASSAGWGQGQPQHF.

V gene TRBV7-8 combines with J gene TRBJ1-5, with 12 nucleotides matching TRBD1. V dropped 5 bases and J dropped 5; count of bases not matched to a gene: 7. Germline V gene data show CDR1 as SGHVS and CDR2 as FQNEAQ. The CDR3 runs to 16 residues. The CDR3: CASSPMGQGAYQPQHF. The CDR3, as DNA: TGTGCCAGCAGCCCGATGGGACAGGGGGCCTATCAGCCCCAGCATTTT.

This chain connects TRBV7-2 to TRBJ1-2, with no clear D. Germline V gene lookup returns CDR1 SGHTA and CDR2 FQGNSA. This CDR3 has 16 amino acids. Trimming shortened V by 5 bases and J by 4 bases, and 20 bases separated the two germline ends. CDR3 DNA: TGTGCCAGCAGCCCGACCGGGTCGGCAGGACTCTATGGCTACACCTTC. It specifies CASSPTGSAGLYGYTF.

This chain connects TRBV28 to TRBJ1-5, with 7 bases that match TRBD1. Germline V gene lookup returns CDR1 MDHEN and CDR2 SYDVKM. The CDR3 is 15 amino acids. Trimming at V came to 6 bases and at J to 10 bases, leaving 15 bases not matched to a gene. Written as DNA, the CDR3 is TGTGCCAGCAGCTCACCAGGGGGACGGGGCCAACCCCAGCATTTT. Protein sequence: CASSSPGGRGQPQHF.

The gene calls are TRBV11-2 and TRBJ2-7; 8 nucleotides agree with TRBD2. The CDR3 has 14 residues. V was clipped by 4 bases and J by 0 bases; unmatched bases: 2. Germline V lookup: CDR1 SGHAT, CDR2 FQNNGV. The CDR3, as DNA: TGTGCCAGCAGCTCGGGACTAGTCTCCTACGAGCAGTACTTC. Protein: CASSSGLVSYEQYF.

J is TRBJ2-1 and V is TRBV28; tentatively, D is TRBD1 (6 bases). With 7 bases removed from V and 3 bases from J, the gap between germline ends came to 16 bases. The germline V gene encodes CDR1 MDHEN and CDR2 SYDVKM. The CDR3 loop spans 15 amino acids. The CDR3 DNA reads TGTGCCAGCAAGGCAGGGGCAACTCTCTACAATGAGCAGTTCTTC. It is translated as CASKAGATLYNEQFF.

V gene TRBV18 combines with J gene TRBJ2-6; D is unclear. The CDR3 is 15 amino acids. Germline assignment: CDR1 KGHSH and CDR2 LQKENI. The germline V and J ends were trimmed by 4 bases and 1 base, with 8 bases remaining between them. The CDR3 sequence: CASSREYSGANVLTF. CDR3 sequence (DNA): TGTGCCAGCTCACGCGAGTATTCTGGGGCCAACGTCCTGACTTTC.

V usage is TRBV7-6 and J usage is TRBJ2-6; D might be TRBD1 (6 bases). The ends were cut back, 8 bases at V and 1 base at J, with 12 bases in the middle. Germline CDR1 is SGHVS and CDR2 is FNYEAQ. This CDR3 has 15 amino acids. In DNA form, the CDR3 reads TGTGCCAGCCGACAGGCCAGTTCTGGGGCCAACGTCCTGACTTTC. Translation: CASRQASSGANVLTF.

This chain connects TRBV6-5 to TRBJ2-7; 7 bases align to TRBD1. Germline V gene sequence: CDR1 MNHEY, CDR2 SVGAGI. The trim removed 6 bases at V and 5 bases at J, leaving 13 bases unmatched. The CDR3 runs 15 residues. CDR3 sequence (DNA): TGTGCCAGCAGGCCCTCCGGGACAGTAGGTCACGAGCAGTACTTC. Translated: CASRPSGTVGHEQYF.

The chain links TRBV15 to TRBJ2-3; 7 bases align to TRBD2. The CDR3 has 18 residues. J gave up 6 bases and V 7 bases, and 22 bases lay outside the gene matches. The germline gives CDR1 LNHNV, CDR2 YYDKDF (reference sequence). CDR3 nucleotides: TGTGCCACCACTTTTTGGGTGGGGGGGACTCCCTCATTGGATACGCAGTATTTT. Translated, it gives CATTFWVGGTPSLDTQYF.

The rearrangement uses TRBV15 and TRBJ1-2; 11 bases fit TRBD1. With V trimmed by 0 bases and J by 5 bases, 14 bases remained unmatched. The CDR3 contains 19 residues. Germline CDR1 is LNHNV and CDR2 is YYDKDF (reference sequence). The CDR3 sequence is CATSRDLSPGTGGHYGYTF. CDR3 DNA: TGTGCCACCAGCAGAGATCTGTCCCCCGGGACAGGGGGACATTATGGCTACACCTTC.

This chain uses TRBV6-5 with TRBJ1-1, with D perhaps matching TRBD1 (6 bases). Germline values: CDR1 MNHEY, CDR2 SVGAGI. V was trimmed by 4 bases and J by 1 base, leaving 10 bases between them. This CDR3 region has 14 residues. The CDR3 bases are TGTGCCAGCAGTTCCGCACAGGGGAACACTGAAGCTTTCTTT. Amino acid sequence: CASSSAQGNTEAFF.

The sample holds a few counts of this clone. The chain carries TRBV30 and TRBJ1-1; D is undetermined. V dropped 2 bases and J dropped 6 bases, with 16 bases sitting between them. CDR1 and CDR2 (germline): GTSNPN, SVGIG (reference sequence). This CDR3 comprises 14 residues. CDR3 nucleotides: TGTGCCTGGAGTTCGGGAATTAATTGGGCTGAAGCTTTCTTT. Protein sequence: CAWSSGINWAEAFF.

The V call is TRBV7-2, the J call TRBJ1-4; 9 bases fit TRBD1. Germline V gives CDR1 SGHTA, CDR2 FQGNSA. This CDR3 is 16 amino acids long. V dropped 3 bases and J dropped 4; count of bases not matched to a gene: 6. In DNA form, the CDR3 reads TGTGCCAGCAGCTTGGTACAGGGGGCACGTAATGAAAAACTGTTTTTT. It yields the protein CASSLVQGARNEKLFF.

The rearrangement joins TRBV5-1 to TRBJ2-2; 9 positions match TRBD1. CDR1 is SGHRS, CDR2 YFSETQ, per germline. V was pared by 5 bases and J by 5 bases, with 10 bases of the junction left unmatched. The CDR3 is 16 residues long. This chain's CDR3 is CASRGPGQGTTGELFF. In DNA, the CDR3 is TGCGCCAGCAGGGGACCGGGACAGGGAACTACCGGGGAGCTGTTTTTT.

This sequence joins TRBV19 and TRBJ1-5; D is unresolved. CDR3 length: 15 amino acids. Germline CDR1 is LNHDA and CDR2 is SQIVND (reference sequence). V was shortened by 3 bases and J by 0 bases, with 9 bases between the two germline ends. The CDR3 DNA follows: TGTGCCAGTAGTATTTCGGAGCATAGCAATCAGCCCCAGCATTTT. Its protein is CASSISEHSNQPQHF. Full variable domain (remainder filled in from reference TRBV19 and TRBJ1-5): DGGITQSPKYLFRKEGQNVTLSCEQNLNHDAMYWYRQDPGQGLRLIYYSQIVNDFQKGDIAEGYSVSREKKESFPLTVTSAQKNPTAFYLCASSISEHSNQPQHFGDGTRLSIL.